What follows are 32 T cell receptor beta chains derived from one specimen sequenced in a study of T cell repertoires in cytomegalovirus infection (dated by TCRdb to 2018 to 2020). These receptors lack a known antigen. Taken with the paper, the label for treatment or condition translates to: in vitro stimulation with specific CMV peptide epitopes to enrich CMV-specific T cells. Data came from an Illumina HiSeq 1500. TCRdb passed the public sequencing reads through fastp at Q25 and MiXCR, retaining productive beta sequences. Each entry is one CDR3 protein sequence, shown with its most common DNA and genes. The sample includes 550,000 to 700,000 distinct CDR3 sequences, with 35% to 50% observed a single time. The ten largest clones add up to around 46% of the sample. Sequences were derived from cultured PBMCs, sampled from culture after CMV antigen stimulation. All receptors come from a human donor in good health (CMV status not recorded). Some clones in this sample may be carry-over from other donors' samples.

This chain links TRBV2 with TRBJ1-5; D is uncertain. Germline V gives CDR1 SNHLY, CDR2 FYNNEI. The V and J ends lost 1 base and 3 bases respectively, with 13 bases between them. The CDR3 consists of 16 residues. CDR3 DNA sequence: TGTGCCAGCAGTGAAGAGCAGCTCAACCTCAATCAGCCCCAGCATTTT. Translated: CASSEEQLNLNQPQHF.

Only a few counts were recorded for this clonotype. This chain uses TRBV7-2 with TRBJ2-5, with 8 bases identical to TRBD2. Germline V gives CDR1 SGHTA, CDR2 FQGNSA. With 3 bases clipped from V and 5 bases from J, the junction kept 2 bases outside the gene matches. CDR3 length: 13 residues. The CDR3 nucleotides read TGTGCCAGCAGCTTTTCTAGCGGGGAGACCCAGTACTTC. Protein: CASSFSSGETQYF.

The chain combines TRBV12-3 or TRBV12-4 with TRBJ2-1; weak D call: TRBD2 (6 bases). V was cut by 6 bases and J by 5 bases, with 20 bases left in between. The CDR3 runs 16 residues. This CDR3 reads CASRGPGLARNNEQFF. The CDR3 nucleotides read TGTGCCAGCAGGGGCCCGGGGCTAGCGCGCAACAATGAGCAGTTCTTC.

This clonotype was seen a handful of times. The chain links TRBV7-8 to TRBJ1-2; D might be TRBD1 (5 bases). The germline gives CDR1 SGHVS, CDR2 FQNEAQ. Trimming shortened V by 5 bases and J by 2 bases, and 15 bases separated the two germline ends. CDR3 length equals 15 residues. For the CDR3, the DNA is TGTGCCAGCAGCGATAAGGCGGGGACCAACTATGGCTACACCTTC. Translation: CASSDKAGTNYGYTF.

On this clonotype itself: A junction boundary mismatches the germline segment, possibly from a read error. V is TRBV4-1 and J is TRBJ2-1, with TRBD2 matching over 12 bases. Germline V gene lookup returns CDR1 MGHRA and CDR2 YSYEKL. CDR3 length: 13 residues. The CDR3 loop reads CASSRTSGDEQFF. The CDR3 DNA is TGTGCCAGCAGCCGGACTAGCGGGGATGAGCAGTTCTTC.

This clonotype was seen more than once but under ten times. J is TRBJ2-7 and V is TRBV12-3 or TRBV12-4; weak D call: TRBD2 (6 bases). The CDR3 length is 15 residues. Trimming pared 2 bases from V and 0 bases from J, leaving 11 bases between. CDR3 bases: TGTGCCAGCAGTTTAATGGCGGGACTCTCCTACGAGCAGTACTTC. It translates to CASSLMAGLSYEQYF.

The chain employs TRBV7-7 and TRBJ1-4; D call uncertain. Germline V CDR1 and CDR2: SSHAT, FNYEAQ (reference sequence). The CDR3 contains 13 residues. Trimming removed 5 bases from V and 4 bases from J, with 8 bases in between. CDR3 sequence (DNA): TGTGCCAGCAGCCCTAGCGGTAATGAAAAACTGTTTTTT. Protein product: CASSPSGNEKLFF.

This chain uses TRBV6-2 or TRBV6-3 with TRBJ1-1; unclear D gene. Trimming took 0 bases from V and 0 from J, leaving 14 bases between them. The CDR3 consists of 17 residues. Per germline, CDR1 MNHEY and CDR2 SVGEGT. The chain's CDR3 is CASSYSIRARMNTEAFF. The CDR3 region has the DNA TGTGCCAGCAGTTACTCGATAAGGGCGCGGATGAACACTGAAGCTTTCTTT.

This clonotype occurred a few times. V and J are TRBV25-1 and TRBJ2-1; either TRBD1 or TRBD2 may supply D (6 bases each). In germline, CDR1 is MGHDK, CDR2 SYGVNS. The CDR3 extends over 14 amino acids. The germline V and J ends were trimmed by 8 bases and 3 bases, with 14 bases remaining between them. CDR3 sequence: CASLGGKGYNEQFF. The CDR3 coding sequence is TGTGCCAGCCTAGGGGGGAAGGGCTACAATGAGCAGTTCTTC.

The rearrangement links TRBV10-2 to TRBJ2-7; a weak D match, TRBD1 (5 bases). Germline assignment: CDR1 WSHSY and CDR2 SAAADI. This CDR3 spans 11 amino acids. Trimming cost V 6 bases and J 4 bases, with 7 bases left between them. CDR3 sequence (DNA): TGCGCCAGCAGGACAGATTACGAGCAGTACTTC. It encodes CASRTDYEQYF.

There are a few counts of this clonotype. This chain's CDR3 is CASSYEAARAGSPLHF. The CDR3 region has the DNA TGTGCCAGCAGTTACGAGGCGGCTCGAGCTGGTTCACCCCTCCACTTT. The genes are TRBV6-2 or TRBV6-3 and TRBJ1-6; D uncertain. Trimming shortened V by 2 bases and J by 9 bases, and 17 bases separated the two germline ends. CDR1 MNHEY and CDR2 SVGEGT come from the germline V gene. This CDR3 region has 16 residues.

The chain joins TRBV20-1 to TRBJ2-6, with TRBD1 as a possible D gene (5 bases). The CDR3 runs to 17 residues. V gave up 4 bases and J gave up 0 bases, with 16 bases separating them. Germline V lookup: CDR1 DFQATT, CDR2 SNEGSKA (reference sequence). Here the CDR3 DNA reads TGCAGTGCTACCGACAGCCTCGGGCTCTCTGGGGCCAACGTCCTGACTTTC. Translated: CSATDSLGLSGANVLTF.

This sequence joins TRBV6-2 or TRBV6-3 and TRBJ2-3; possible D gene TRBD2, 5 bases. CDR3 size: 15 residues. Germline V gene data show CDR1 as MNHEY and CDR2 as SVGEGT. The V gene lost 6 bases and the J gene lost 5 bases, with 18 bases spanning the gap. In nucleotides, the CDR3 is TGTGCCAGCAGCCCGGATCGGGGAAGCGGAGATACGCAGTATTTT. This gives the protein CASSPDRGSGDTQYF.

This clonotype has a count of ten or more. The chain joins TRBV7-6 to TRBJ2-7, with a possible D match to TRBD2 (6 bases). Looked up from germline, CDR1 is SGHVS and CDR2 is FNYEAQ. The CDR3 consists of 14 residues. The V and J ends lost 1 base and 4 bases respectively, with 11 bases between them. CDR3 sequence: CASSLGRGGYEQYF. The CDR3 DNA follows: TGTGCCAGCAGCTTAGGCCGGGGAGGATACGAGCAGTACTTC.

This clonotype was observed a few times. The V and J genes are TRBV19 and TRBJ2-7; maybe TRBD2 (6 bases). Trimming left V 7 bases short and J 3 bases short, with 7 bases between. This CDR3 contains 11 residues. CDR1 and CDR2 (germline): LNHDA, SQIVND (reference sequence). CDR3 in amino acids: CASTGGYEQYF. CDR3 nucleotides: TGTGCCAGTACCGGGGGCTACGAGCAGTACTTC.

The chain links TRBV6-1 to TRBJ2-5; D call uncertain. Germline V gene sequence: CDR1 MNHNS, CDR2 SASEGT. Trimming removed 10 bases at V and 0 bases at J, with 9 bases between. This CDR3 has 12 amino acids. CDR3 in DNA: TGTGCCATCTCACCGTACCAAGAGACCCAGTACTTC. Protein product: CAISPYQETQYF.

This clonotype was seen more than once but under ten times. This rearrangement joins TRBV7-2 to TRBJ2-3; D not certain. Per germline, CDR1 SGHTA and CDR2 FQGNSA. The V gene lost 3 bases and the J gene lost 1 base, with 11 bases spanning the gap. The CDR3 is made up of 15 amino acids. Here the CDR3 DNA reads TGTGCCAGCAGCTTGGGGTCCCGCGGCACAGATACGCAGTATTTT. This codes for CASSLGSRGTDTQYF.

This clonotype has a handful of counts. The genes are TRBV6-6 and TRBJ2-2, with no clear D. This CDR3 is 13 amino acids long. CDR1 MNHNY and CDR2 SVGAGI come from the germline V gene (reference sequence). The CDR3 nucleotides are TGTGCTGTTCGTGAGGCGAACACCGGGGAGCTGTTTTTT. It yields the protein CAVREANTGELFF.

The table lists this clonotype with a few counts. The chain joins TRBV7-9 to TRBJ1-1, with D unclear. The germline V gene has CDR1 SEHNR and CDR2 FQNEAQ (reference sequence). The CDR3 has 15 residues. V lost 5 bases to trimming and J lost 1 base, with 14 bases between them. CDR3 residues: CASSHGLPRNTEAFF. The CDR3 bases are TGTGCCAGCAGCCACGGACTCCCGAGGAACACTGAAGCTTTCTTT. Full variable domain (outside the CDR3, taken from reference TRBV7-9 and TRBJ1-1): DTGVSQNPRHKITKRGQNVTFRCDPISEHNRLYWYRQTLGQGPEFLTYFQNEAQLEKSRLLSDRFSAERPKGSFSTLEIQRTEQGDSAMYLCASSHGLPRNTEAFFGQGTRLTVV.

Comments on this clonotype: A much larger clonotype is one base distant, so this may be a read error. The chain recombines TRBV7-2 with TRBJ2-7; 7 nucleotides align to TRBD1. In germline, CDR1 is SGHTA, CDR2 FQGNSA. Germline trimming cut 4 bases from V and 3 bases from J; bases unmatched to any gene: 15. The CDR3 totals 17 residues. CDR3 sequence reads: CASSYRTGVHHIYEQYF. The CDR3 nucleotides read TGTGCCAGCAGCTACCGGACAGGTGTGCACCACATCTACGAGCAGTACTTC.

J is TRBJ2-1 and V is TRBV19, with TRBD1 matching 8 bases. The V gene's germline CDR1 is LNHDA and CDR2 SQIVND (reference sequence). CDR3 length: 18 amino acids. Trimming removed 1 base from V and 9 bases from J; junction bases left unmatched: 17. This CDR3 reads CASSIGPPQGGRVVEQFF. The CDR3 DNA is TGTGCCAGTAGTATAGGCCCCCCACAGGGGGGACGAGTGGTTGAGCAGTTCTTC. The whole variable domain, filled in from reference TRBV19 and TRBJ2-1, reads DGGITQSPKYLFRKEGQNVTLSCEQNLNHDAMYWYRQDPGQGLRLIYYSQIVNDFQKGDIAEGYSVSREKKESFPLTVTSAQKNPTAFYLCASSIGPPQGGRVVEQFFGPGTRLTVL.

The chain joins TRBV7-2 to TRBJ2-1; D possibly corresponds to TRBD2 (7 bases). Germline loops: CDR1 SGHTA, CDR2 FQGNSA. The CDR3 extends over 13 amino acids. V lost 2 bases, J lost 10 bases, and 12 bases lay in between. This CDR3 reads CASSLSGGQEQFF. The CDR3 coding sequence is TGTGCCAGCAGCTTATCGGGGGGCCAGGAGCAGTTCTTC.

This clonotype was seen a handful of times. Here the CDR3 reads CASSLSGTSGVGQETQYF. CDR3 sequence (DNA): TGTGCCAGCAGCTTGTCCGGGACTAGCGGGGTGGGACAAGAGACCCAGTACTTC. This rearrangement joins TRBV7-2 to TRBJ2-5; the match to TRBD2 covers 13 bases. Germline V gene data show CDR1 as SGHTA and CDR2 as FQGNSA. V was clipped by 3 bases and J by 2 bases; unmatched bases: 9. The CDR3 is 18 amino acids.

J is TRBJ2-5 and V is TRBV10-3; D uncertain. V lost 0 bases and J lost 7, with 9 bases in between. Germline V lookup: CDR1 ENHRY, CDR2 SYGVKD. This CDR3 is 13 amino acids long. The CDR3 is CAISESNFGTQYF. CDR3 coding DNA: TGTGCCATCAGTGAGTCGAATTTTGGGACCCAGTACTTC.

This clonotype was seen a handful of times. The chain uses TRBV20-1 and TRBJ2-1, with 9 bases identical to TRBD1. This CDR3 has 15 residues. Looked up from germline, CDR1 is DFQATT and CDR2 is SNEGSKA (reference sequence). The junction had 10 bases not matched to a gene; V was cut back by 5 bases and J by 5 bases. The DNA of the CDR3 is TGCAGTGCTCGTAACCCGGGACAGGGTAACAATGAGCAGTTCTTC. Protein: CSARNPGQGNNEQFF.

The chain links TRBV4-2 to TRBJ1-5; no clear D gene. The CDR3 runs to 18 residues. Trimming left V 0 bases short and J 5 bases short, with 20 bases between. Germline assignment: CDR1 LGHNA and CDR2 YNFKEQ. This CDR3 reads CASSQDISVGITYQPQHF. The CDR3 DNA sequence: TGTGCCAGCAGCCAAGATATCTCAGTGGGGATAACGTATCAGCCCCAGCATTTT.

The chain recombines TRBV29-1 with TRBJ2-5; 9 bases are shared with TRBD2. Germline lookup yields CDR1 SQVTM and CDR2 ANQGSEA. J lost 5 bases, V lost 5 bases, and 6 bases had no gene match. CDR3 length equals 13 residues. The CDR3 coding sequence is TGCAGCGTTTCGGGACTAGCAGGGGAGACCCAGTACTTC. It specifies CSVSGLAGETQYF. Combining the CDR3 with reference TRBV29-1 and TRBJ2-5 gives the whole variable domain SAVISQKPSRDICQRGTSLTIQCQVDSQVTMMFWYRQQPGQSLTLIATANQGSEATYESGFVIDKFPISRPNLTFSTLTVSNMSPEDSSIYLCSVSGLAGETQYFGPGTRLLVL.

The chain employs TRBV7-2 and TRBJ2-1; 8 bases are shared with TRBD2. Per germline, CDR1 SGHTA and CDR2 FQGNSA. V lost 5 bases to trimming and J lost 6 bases; unmatched junction nucleotides: 12. The CDR3 has 16 amino acids. This CDR3 is CASSPRPGLGLNEQFF. DNA for the CDR3: TGTGCCAGCAGCCCCAGACCGGGACTAGGGCTCAATGAGCAGTTCTTC.

This clonotype was seen only a few times. This chain joins TRBV5-8 and TRBJ1-6, with D possibly TRBD1 on 6 matching bases. CDR1 and CDR2 from the germline V gene are SGHTS and YDEGEE. The CDR3 runs to 17 residues. Trimming shortened V by 2 bases and J by 8 bases, and 20 bases separated the two germline ends. The CDR3 here is CASSFPWGAGMDSPLHF. The CDR3 DNA is TGTGCCAGCAGCTTCCCGTGGGGGGCCGGGATGGATTCACCCCTCCACTTT.

The rearrangement joins TRBV6-1 to TRBJ2-6; no clear D gene. This CDR3 region has 14 residues. CDR1 is MNHNS, CDR2 SASEGT, per germline. The V end was cut by 4 bases, the J end by 1 base, with 5 bases between. The CDR3 nucleotides are TGTGCCAGCAGTGCCCTATCTGGGGCCAACGTCCTGACTTTC. Translating it yields CASSALSGANVLTF.

J is TRBJ2-5 and V is TRBV5-6; 9 bases line up with TRBD2. CDR3 length: 19 residues. CDR1 and CDR2 from the germline V gene are SGHDT and YYEEEE. Trimming took 1 base from V and 2 from J; bases not matched to a gene: 15. The CDR3 nucleotides read TGTGCCAGCAGCTTGTTTCCGGGACTAGCCATTCGGGGGCAAGAGACCCAGTACTTC. Translation gives CASSLFPGLAIRGQETQYF.

The table lists this clonotype with a few counts. The rearrangement joins TRBV2 to TRBJ2-7; 7 positions match TRBD1. V lost 2 bases, J lost 4 bases, and 2 bases stayed unmatched. The CDR3 consists of 13 residues. Germline lookup yields CDR1 SNHLY and CDR2 FYNNEI. CDR3 coding DNA: TGTGCCAGCAGTGAATACAGGGGTTACGAGCAGTACTTC. The encoded protein is CASSEYRGYEQYF. Full variable domain (rest looked up from reference TRBV2 and TRBJ2-7): EPEVTQTPSHQVTQMGQEVILRCVPISNHLYFYWYRQILGQKVEFLVSFYNNEISEKSEIFDDQFSVERPDGSNFTLKIRSTKLEDSAMYFCASSEYRGYEQYFGPGTRLTVT.